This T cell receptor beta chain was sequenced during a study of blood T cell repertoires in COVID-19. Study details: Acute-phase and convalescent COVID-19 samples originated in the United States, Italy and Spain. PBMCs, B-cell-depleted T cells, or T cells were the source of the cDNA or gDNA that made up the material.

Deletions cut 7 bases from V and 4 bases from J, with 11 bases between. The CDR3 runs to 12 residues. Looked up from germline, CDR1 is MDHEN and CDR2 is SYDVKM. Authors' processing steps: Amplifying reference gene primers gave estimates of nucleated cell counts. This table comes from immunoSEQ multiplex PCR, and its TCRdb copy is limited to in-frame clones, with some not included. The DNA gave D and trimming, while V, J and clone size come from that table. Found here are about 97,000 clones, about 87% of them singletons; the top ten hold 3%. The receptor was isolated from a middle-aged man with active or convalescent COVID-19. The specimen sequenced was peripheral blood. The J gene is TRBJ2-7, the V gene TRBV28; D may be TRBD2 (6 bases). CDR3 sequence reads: CASTSRGYEQYF. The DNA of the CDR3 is TGTGCCAGCACCAGCCGGGGGTACGAGCAGTACTTC.